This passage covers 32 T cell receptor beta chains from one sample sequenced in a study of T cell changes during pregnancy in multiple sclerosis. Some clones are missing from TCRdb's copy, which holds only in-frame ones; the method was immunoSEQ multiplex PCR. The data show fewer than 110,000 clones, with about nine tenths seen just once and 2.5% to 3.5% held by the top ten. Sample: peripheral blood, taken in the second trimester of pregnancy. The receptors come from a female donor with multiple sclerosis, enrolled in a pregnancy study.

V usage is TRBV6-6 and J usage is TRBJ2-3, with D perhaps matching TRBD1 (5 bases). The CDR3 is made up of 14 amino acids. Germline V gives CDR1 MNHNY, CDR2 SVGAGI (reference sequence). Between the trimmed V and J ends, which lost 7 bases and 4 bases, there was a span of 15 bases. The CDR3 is CASTSQGPSDTQYF. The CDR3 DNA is TGTGCCAGCACCTCCCAGGGCCCATCAGATACGCAGTATTTT.

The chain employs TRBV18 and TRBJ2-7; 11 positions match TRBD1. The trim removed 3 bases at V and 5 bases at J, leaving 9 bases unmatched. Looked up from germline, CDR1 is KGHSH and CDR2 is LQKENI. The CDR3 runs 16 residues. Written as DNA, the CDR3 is TGTGCCAGCTCACCGGAGTTCGGGACAGGGGGACACGAGCAGTACTTC. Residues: CASSPEFGTGGHEQYF.

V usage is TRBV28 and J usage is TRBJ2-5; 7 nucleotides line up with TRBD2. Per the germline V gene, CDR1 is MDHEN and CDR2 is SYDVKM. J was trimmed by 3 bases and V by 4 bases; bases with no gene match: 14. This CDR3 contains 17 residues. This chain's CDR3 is CASSSPRGLGREETQYF. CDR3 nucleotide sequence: TGTGCCAGCAGTTCCCCGCGCGGACTAGGCCGGGAAGAGACCCAGTACTTC.

CDR3 sequence (DNA): TGCAGCGTCTCCACGGGCCTCCGAGGGGAGCAGTACTTC. This codes for CSVSTGLRGEQYF. The chain combines TRBV29-1 with TRBJ2-7; possibly TRBD2 for D (5 bases). Germline values: CDR1 SQVTM, CDR2 ANQGSEA. The CDR3 is 13 amino acids. V was clipped by 6 bases and J by 7 bases, with 19 bases between them.

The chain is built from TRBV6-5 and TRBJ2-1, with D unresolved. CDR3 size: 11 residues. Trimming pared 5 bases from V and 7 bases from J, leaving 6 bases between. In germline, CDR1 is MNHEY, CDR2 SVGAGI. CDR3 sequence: CASSHGNEQFF. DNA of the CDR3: TGTGCCAGCAGTCACGGGAATGAGCAGTTCTTC.

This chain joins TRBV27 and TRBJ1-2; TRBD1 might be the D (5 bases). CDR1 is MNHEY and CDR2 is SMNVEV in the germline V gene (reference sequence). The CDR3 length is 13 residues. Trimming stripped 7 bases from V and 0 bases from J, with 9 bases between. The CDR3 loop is CASTGGANYGYTF. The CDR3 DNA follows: TGTGCCAGCACCGGAGGGGCTAACTATGGCTACACCTTC.

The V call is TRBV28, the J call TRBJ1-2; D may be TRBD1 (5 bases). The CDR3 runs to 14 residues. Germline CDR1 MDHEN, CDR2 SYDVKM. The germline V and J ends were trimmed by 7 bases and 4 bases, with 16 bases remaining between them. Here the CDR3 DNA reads TGTGCCAGCACCCGCGGGACGGGACCCTATGGCTACACCTTC. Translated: CASTRGTGPYGYTF.

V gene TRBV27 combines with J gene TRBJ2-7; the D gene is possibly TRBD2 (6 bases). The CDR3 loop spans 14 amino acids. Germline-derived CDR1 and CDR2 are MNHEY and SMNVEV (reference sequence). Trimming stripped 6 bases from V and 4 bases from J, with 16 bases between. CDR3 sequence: CASSPIPSAYEQYF. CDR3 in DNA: TGTGCCAGCAGCCCAATTCCTAGCGCTTACGAGCAGTACTTC.

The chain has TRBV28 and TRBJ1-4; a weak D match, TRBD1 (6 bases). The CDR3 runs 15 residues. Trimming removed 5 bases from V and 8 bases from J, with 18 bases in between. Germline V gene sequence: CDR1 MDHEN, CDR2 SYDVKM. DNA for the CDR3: TGTGCCAGCAGTCCCCACAGGGCTGGGGACGAAAAACTGTTTTTT. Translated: CASSPHRAGDEKLFF.

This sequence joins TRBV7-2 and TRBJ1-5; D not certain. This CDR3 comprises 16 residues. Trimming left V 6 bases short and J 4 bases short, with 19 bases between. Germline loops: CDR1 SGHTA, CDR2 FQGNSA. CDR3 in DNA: TGTGCCAGCAGTCGGCGAGGATCACGGGGTAATCAGCCCCAGCATTTT. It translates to CASSRRGSRGNQPQHF. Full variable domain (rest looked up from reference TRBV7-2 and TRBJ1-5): GAGVSQSPSNKVTEKGKDVELRCDPISGHTALYWYRQSLGQGLEFLIYFQGNSAPDKSGLPSDRFSAERTGGSVSTLTIQRTQQEDSAVYLCASSRRGSRGNQPQHFGDGTRLSIL.

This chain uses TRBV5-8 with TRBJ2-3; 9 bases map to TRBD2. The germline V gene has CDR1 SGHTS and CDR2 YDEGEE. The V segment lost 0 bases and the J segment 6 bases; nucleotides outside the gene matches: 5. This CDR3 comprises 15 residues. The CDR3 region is CASSLEATSGDTQYF. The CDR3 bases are TGTGCCAGCAGCTTGGAGGCGACTAGCGGTGATACGCAGTATTTT.

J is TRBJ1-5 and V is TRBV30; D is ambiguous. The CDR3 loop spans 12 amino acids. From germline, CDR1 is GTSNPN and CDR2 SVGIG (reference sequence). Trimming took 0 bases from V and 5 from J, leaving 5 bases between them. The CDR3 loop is CAWSVRDQPQHF. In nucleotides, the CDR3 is TGTGCCTGGAGTGTACGAGATCAGCCCCAGCATTTT.

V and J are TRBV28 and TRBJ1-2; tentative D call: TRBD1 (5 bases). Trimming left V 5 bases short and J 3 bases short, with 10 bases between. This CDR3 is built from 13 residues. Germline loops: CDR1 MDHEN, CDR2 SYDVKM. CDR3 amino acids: CASSEGGDYGYTF. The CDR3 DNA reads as TGTGCCAGCAGTGAGGGAGGGGACTATGGCTACACCTTC.

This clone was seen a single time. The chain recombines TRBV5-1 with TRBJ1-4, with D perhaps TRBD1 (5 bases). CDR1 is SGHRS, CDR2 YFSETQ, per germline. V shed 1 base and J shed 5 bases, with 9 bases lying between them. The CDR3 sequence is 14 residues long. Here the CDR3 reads CASSLFDRNEKLFF. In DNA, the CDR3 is TGCGCCAGCAGCTTGTTCGACAGAAATGAAAAACTGTTTTTT.

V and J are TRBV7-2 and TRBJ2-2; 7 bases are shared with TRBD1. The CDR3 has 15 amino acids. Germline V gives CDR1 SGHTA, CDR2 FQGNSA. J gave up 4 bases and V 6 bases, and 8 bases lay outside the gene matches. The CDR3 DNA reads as TGTGCCAGCAGACTAGAGGCAGGGGGCACCGGGGAGCTGTTTTTT. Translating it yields CASRLEAGGTGELFF.

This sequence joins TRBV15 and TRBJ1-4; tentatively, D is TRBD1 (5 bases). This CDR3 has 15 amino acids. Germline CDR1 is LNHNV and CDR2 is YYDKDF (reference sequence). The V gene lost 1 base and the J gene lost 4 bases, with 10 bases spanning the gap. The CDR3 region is CATSRGQNLNEKLFF. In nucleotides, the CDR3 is TGTGCCACCAGCAGAGGACAGAACCTTAATGAAAAACTGTTTTTT.

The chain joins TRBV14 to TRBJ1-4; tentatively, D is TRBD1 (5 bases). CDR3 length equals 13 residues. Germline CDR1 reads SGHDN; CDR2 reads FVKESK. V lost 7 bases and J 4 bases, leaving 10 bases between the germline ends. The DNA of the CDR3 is TGTGCCAGCAACCAGGGCCTTAATGAAAAACTGTTTTTT. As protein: CASNQGLNEKLFF. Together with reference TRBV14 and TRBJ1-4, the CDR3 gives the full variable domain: EAGVTQFPSHSVIEKGQTVTLRCDPISGHDNLYWYRRVMGKEIKFLLHFVKESKQDESGMPNNRFLAERTGGTYSTLKVQPAELEDSGVYFCASNQGLNEKLFFGSGTQLSVL.

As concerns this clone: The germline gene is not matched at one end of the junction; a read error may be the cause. For the CDR3, the DNA is TGCAGTGCTGCTGGACTAGCGTCGATCTTC. The encoded protein is CSAAGLASIF. V is TRBV20-1 and J is TRBJ2-1; TRBD2 agrees at 9 bases. The CDR3 has 10 amino acids. The germline gives CDR1 DFQATT, CDR2 SNEGSKA (reference sequence).

The CDR3, as DNA: TGTGCCAGCAGTCCCGCGGGACGAGGAGGTTTCGAGCAGTACTTC. Translated: CASSPAGRGGFEQYF. This chain joins TRBV6-5 and TRBJ2-7, with D tentatively TRBD2 (6 bases). The V gene's germline CDR1 is MNHEY and CDR2 SVGAGI. This CDR3 comprises 15 residues. V was shortened by 5 bases and J by 6 bases, with 20 bases between the two germline ends.

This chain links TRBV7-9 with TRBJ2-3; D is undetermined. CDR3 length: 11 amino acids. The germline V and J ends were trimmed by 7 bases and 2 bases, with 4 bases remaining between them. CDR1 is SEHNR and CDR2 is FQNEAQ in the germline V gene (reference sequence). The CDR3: CASTITDTQYF. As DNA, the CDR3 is TGTGCCAGCACTATCACAGATACGCAGTATTTT. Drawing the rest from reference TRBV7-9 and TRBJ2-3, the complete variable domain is DTGVSQNPRHKITKRGQNVTFRCDPISEHNRLYWYRQTLGQGPEFLTYFQNEAQLEKSRLLSDRFSAERPKGSFSTLEIQRTEQGDSAMYLCASTITDTQYFGPGTRLTVL.

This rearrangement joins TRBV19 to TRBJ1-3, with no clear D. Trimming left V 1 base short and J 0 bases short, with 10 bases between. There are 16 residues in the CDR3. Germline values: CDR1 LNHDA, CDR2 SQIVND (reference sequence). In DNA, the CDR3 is TGTGCCAGTAGTATAGTACTACACGACTCTGGAAACACCATATATTTT. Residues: CASSIVLHDSGNTIYF. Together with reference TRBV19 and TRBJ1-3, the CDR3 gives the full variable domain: DGGITQSPKYLFRKEGQNVTLSCEQNLNHDAMYWYRQDPGQGLRLIYYSQIVNDFQKGDIAEGYSVSREKKESFPLTVTSAQKNPTAFYLCASSIVLHDSGNTIYFGEGSWLTVV.

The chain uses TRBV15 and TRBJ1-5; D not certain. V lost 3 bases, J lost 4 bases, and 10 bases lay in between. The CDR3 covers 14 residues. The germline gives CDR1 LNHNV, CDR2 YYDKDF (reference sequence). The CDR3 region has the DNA TGTGCCACCAGCAGTGGGAGGGCAAATCAGCCCCAGCATTTT. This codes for CATSSGRANQPQHF.

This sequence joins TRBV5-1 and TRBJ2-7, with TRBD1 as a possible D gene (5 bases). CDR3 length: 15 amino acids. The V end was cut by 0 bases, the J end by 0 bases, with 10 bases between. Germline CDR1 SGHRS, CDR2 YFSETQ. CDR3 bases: TGCGCCAGCAGCTTGGGTACAGGCAGCTCCTACGAGCAGTACTTC. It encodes CASSLGTGSSYEQYF.

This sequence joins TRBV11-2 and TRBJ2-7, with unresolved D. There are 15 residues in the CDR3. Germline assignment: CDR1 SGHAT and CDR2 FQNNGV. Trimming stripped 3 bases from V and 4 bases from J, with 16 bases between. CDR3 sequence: CASSFPRRVGYEQYF. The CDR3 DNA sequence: TGTGCCAGCAGCTTCCCCCGGCGCGTCGGGTACGAGCAGTACTTC.

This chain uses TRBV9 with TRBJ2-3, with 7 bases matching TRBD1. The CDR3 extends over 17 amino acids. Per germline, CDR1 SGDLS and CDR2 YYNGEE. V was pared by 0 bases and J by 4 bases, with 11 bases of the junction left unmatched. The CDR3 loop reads CASSVGKTGVGADTQYF. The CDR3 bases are TGTGCCAGCAGCGTAGGGAAAACAGGGGTAGGTGCAGATACGCAGTATTTT.

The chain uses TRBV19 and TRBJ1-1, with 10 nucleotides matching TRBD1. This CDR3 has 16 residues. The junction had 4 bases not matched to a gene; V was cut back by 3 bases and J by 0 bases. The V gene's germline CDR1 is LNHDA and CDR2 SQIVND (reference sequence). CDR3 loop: CASSMWDRGVNTEAFF. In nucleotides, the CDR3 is TGTGCCAGTAGTATGTGGGACAGGGGAGTGAACACTGAAGCTTTCTTT.

The CDR3, as DNA: TGTGCCAGTAGTATAGGGCCGAACACTGAAGCTTTCTTT. Protein product: CASSIGPNTEAFF. This chain uses TRBV19 with TRBJ1-1; no reliable D call. Trimming stripped 1 base from V and 1 base from J, with 4 bases between. Germline V gene sequence: CDR1 LNHDA, CDR2 SQIVND (reference sequence). The CDR3 runs to 13 residues. Full variable domain (rest looked up from reference TRBV19 and TRBJ1-1): DGGITQSPKYLFRKEGQNVTLSCEQNLNHDAMYWYRQDPGQGLRLIYYSQIVNDFQKGDIAEGYSVSREKKESFPLTVTSAQKNPTAFYLCASSIGPNTEAFFGQGTRLTVV.

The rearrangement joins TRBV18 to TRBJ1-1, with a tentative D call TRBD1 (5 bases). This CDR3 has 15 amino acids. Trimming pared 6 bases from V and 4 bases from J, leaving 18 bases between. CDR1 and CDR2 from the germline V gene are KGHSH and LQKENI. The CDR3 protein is CASSPTSGLGTEAFF. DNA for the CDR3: TGTGCCAGCTCTCCAACTTCAGGGTTAGGCACTGAAGCTTTCTTT. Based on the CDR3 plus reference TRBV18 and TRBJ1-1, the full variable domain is NAGVMQNPRHLVRRRGQEARLRCSPMKGHSHVYWYRQLPEEGLKFMVYLQKENIIDESGMPKERFSAEFPKEGPSILRIQQVVRGDSAAYFCASSPTSGLGTEAFFGQGTRLTVV.

CDR3 coding DNA: TGTGCCAGCAGTTTATCTGGCAGGGTGTACGAGCAGTACTTC. Its protein product is CASSLSGRVYEQYF. The V and J genes are TRBV28 and TRBJ2-7; a possible D gene is TRBD1 (5 bases). The germline V and J ends were trimmed by 1 base and 4 bases, with 11 bases remaining between them. This CDR3 comprises 14 residues. CDR1 is MDHEN and CDR2 is SYDVKM in the germline V gene.

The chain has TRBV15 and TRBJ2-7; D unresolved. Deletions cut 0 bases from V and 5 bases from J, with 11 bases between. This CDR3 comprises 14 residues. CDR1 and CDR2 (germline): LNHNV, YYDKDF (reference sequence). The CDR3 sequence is CATSRDPTADEQYF. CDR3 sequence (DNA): TGTGCCACCAGCAGAGACCCCACTGCGGACGAGCAGTACTTC. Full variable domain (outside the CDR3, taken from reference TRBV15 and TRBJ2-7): DAMVIQNPRYQVTQFGKPVTLSCSQTLNHNVMYWYQQKSSQAPKLLFHYYDKDFNNEADTPDNFQSRRPNTSFCFLDIRSPGLGDTAMYLCATSRDPTADEQYFGPGTRLTVT.

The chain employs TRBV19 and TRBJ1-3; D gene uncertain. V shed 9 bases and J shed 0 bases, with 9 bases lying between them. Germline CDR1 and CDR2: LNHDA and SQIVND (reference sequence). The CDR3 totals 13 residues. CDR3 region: CASGSPSGNTIYF. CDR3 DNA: TGTGCCAGCGGGAGCCCCTCTGGAAACACCATATATTTT.

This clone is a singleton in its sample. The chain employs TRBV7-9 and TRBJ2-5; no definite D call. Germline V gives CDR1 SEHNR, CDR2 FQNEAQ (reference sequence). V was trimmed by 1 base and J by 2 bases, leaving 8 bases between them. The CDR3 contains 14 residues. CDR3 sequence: CASSLEQIQETQYF. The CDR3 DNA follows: TGTGCCAGCAGCTTAGAACAGATACAAGAGACCCAGTACTTC.